Shown below are 7 T cell receptor beta chains from a single sample sequenced in a study of control samples from healthy donors and cancer patients. The repertoire was sequenced with immunoSEQ multiplex PCR; TCRdb's copy has only in-frame clones and lacks some. The data show about 89,000 clones, 86% seen once. The sample consisted of blood. These receptor sequences come from a young man in good health.

The rearrangement uses TRBV10-3 and TRBJ2-7; D might be TRBD1 (5 bases). From germline, CDR1 is ENHRY and CDR2 SYGVKD. Between the trimmed V and J ends, which lost 2 bases and 4 bases, there was a span of 6 bases. The CDR3 contains 12 residues. The CDR3 spells CAISETGYEQYF. Here the CDR3 DNA reads TGTGCCATCAGTGAGACAGGATACGAGCAGTACTTC.

The CDR3 spells CASSIVSGDEQFF. In nucleotides, the CDR3 is TGTGCCAGTAGTATAGTGTCTGGGGATGAGCAGTTCTTC. The chain recombines TRBV19 with TRBJ2-1, with D unresolved. CDR3 size: 13 residues. The ends were cut back, 1 base at V and 8 bases at J, with 9 bases in the middle. Germline-derived CDR1 and CDR2 are LNHDA and SQIVND (reference sequence).

The chain has TRBV9 and TRBJ1-4, with D perhaps matching TRBD1 (5 bases). V dropped 0 bases and J dropped 6 bases, with 9 bases sitting between them. Germline CDR1 and CDR2: SGDLS and YYNGEE. This CDR3 region has 14 residues. The CDR3 loop reads CASSVGTGDEKLFF. CDR3 nucleotide sequence: TGTGCCAGCAGCGTAGGGACGGGGGATGAAAAACTGTTTTTT.

The chain couples TRBV18 to TRBJ2-3; a weak D match, TRBD2 (7 bases). The CDR3 extends over 17 amino acids. Germline V gene sequence: CDR1 KGHSH, CDR2 LQKENI. The ends were cut back, 5 bases at V and 3 bases at J, with 21 bases in the middle. The CDR3 coding sequence is TGTGCCAGCTCATCGGATGAGGGGGAGGGGGAAACAGATACGCAGTATTTT. Translating it yields CASSSDEGEGETDTQYF.

The J gene is TRBJ2-7, the V gene TRBV7-9; 12 bases are shared with TRBD1. The CDR3 length is 16 residues. CDR1 is SEHNR, CDR2 FQNEAQ, per germline (reference sequence). Trimming at V came to 4 bases and at J to 7 bases, leaving 11 bases not matched to a gene. Here the CDR3 reads CASSSTPGQGAWEQYF. DNA for the CDR3: TGTGCCAGCAGCTCGACCCCGGGACAGGGGGCGTGGGAGCAGTACTTC.

The chain has TRBV6-2 or TRBV6-3 and TRBJ2-7; no reliable D call. The germline CDR1 and CDR2 sequences are MNHEY and SVGEGT. V was shortened by 5 bases and J by 6 bases, with 14 bases between the two germline ends. The CDR3 consists of 13 residues. The CDR3, as DNA: TGTGCCAGCAGTCTCAATTCTAGGACCGAGCAGTACTTC. Its translation is CASSLNSRTEQYF.

The rearrangement links TRBV24-1 to TRBJ2-2; the D is unclear. Trimming stripped 1 base from V and 3 bases from J, with 14 bases between. CDR1 is KGHDR and CDR2 is SFDVKD in the germline V gene. There are 17 residues in the CDR3. CDR3 sequence: CATSDFRWGRDTGELFF. For the CDR3, the DNA is TGTGCCACCAGTGATTTCCGCTGGGGTCGGGACACCGGGGAGCTGTTTTTT.